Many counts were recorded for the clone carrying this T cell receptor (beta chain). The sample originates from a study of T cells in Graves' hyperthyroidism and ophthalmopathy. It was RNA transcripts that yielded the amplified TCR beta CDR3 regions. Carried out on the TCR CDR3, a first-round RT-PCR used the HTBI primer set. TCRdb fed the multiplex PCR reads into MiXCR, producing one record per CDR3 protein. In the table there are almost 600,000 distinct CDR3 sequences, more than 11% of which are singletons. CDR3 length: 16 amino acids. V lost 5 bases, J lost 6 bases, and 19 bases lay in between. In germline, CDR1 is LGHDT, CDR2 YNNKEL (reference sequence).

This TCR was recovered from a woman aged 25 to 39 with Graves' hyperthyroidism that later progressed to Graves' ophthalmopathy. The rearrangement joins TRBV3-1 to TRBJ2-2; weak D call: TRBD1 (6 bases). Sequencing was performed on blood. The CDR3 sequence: CASSDYRVKESGELFF. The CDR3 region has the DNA TGTGCCAGCAGCGACTACAGGGTAAAGGAGTCCGGGGAGCTGTTTTTT.